This TCR beta chain was recorded in a study of PD-L1 blockade in urothelial cancer. Study details: Blood-derived samples held a median approximately 140,000 T cells.

Spiked synthetic TCR analogs estimated absolute template abundance per PCR. Some clones are missing from TCRdb's copy, which holds only in-frame ones; the method was immunoSEQ multiplex PCR. The sample includes under 90,000 clones, approximately 90% of them seen just once. The germline gives CDR1 KGHSH, CDR2 LQKENI. The junction had 14 bases not matched to a gene; V was cut back by 3 bases and J by 1 base. The CDR3 length is 18 residues. This clonotype originated in a man in his 60s with urothelial cancer. The chain has TRBV18 and TRBJ1-1; 7 nucleotides align to TRBD1. The sequencing here drew on PBMCs, taken around atezolizumab (anti-PD-L1) treatment. The DNA of the CDR3 is TGTGCCAGCTCACCGGGGGTATATCGGGACAGCCAGAACACTGAAGCTTTCTTT. Translation gives CASSPGVYRDSQNTEAFF.